The source of this TCR beta chain is a study of blood T cell repertoires in COVID-19. Methods used by the authors: Estimation of nucleated cell counts relied on the amplification of reference gene primers. Measured with immunoSEQ multiplex PCR; TCRdb has only the in-frame clones, and not every one. V and J calls plus clone size are reproduced from that table; the DNA served to infer D and trimming. The sample lists 30,000 to 35,000 clones, roughly 85% occurring once. The CDR3 extends over 15 amino acids. After removal of 3 bases from V and 5 bases from J, the junction contained 5 bases not matched to a gene. Germline V gives CDR1 LGHNA, CDR2 YSLEER.

The source material was peripheral blood. This clonotype originated in a human donor with acute or convalescent COVID-19. The donor label of this sample is uncertain. The rearrangement links TRBV4-3 to TRBJ2-1; 9 nucleotides align to TRBD2. DNA of the CDR3: TGCGCCAGCAGCCAGGAAGCGGGGGGTCACAATGAGCAGTTCTTC. Protein: CASSQEAGGHNEQFF.